This TCR beta chain originates from a study of blood T cell repertoires in COVID-19. Overall study context: Some COVID-19 samples were acute and others convalescent; all came from the United States, Italy and Spain. Sample material is recorded as cDNA or gDNA derived from T cells, B-cell-depleted T cells, or PBMCs.

Trimming cost V 1 base and J 1 base, with 22 bases left between them. This CDR3 spans 19 amino acids. From germline, CDR1 is MNHEY and CDR2 SMNVEV (reference sequence). Original processing notes: Estimated nucleated cell counts came from reference gene primer amplification. Profiled with immunoSEQ multiplex PCR; TCRdb holds only in-frame clones, not every one. V and J calls and clone size are given by that table; D and trimming were obtained from the DNA. The data show 55,000 to 70,000 clones, about 90% seen once. The origin of this receptor is a man aged 60 to 75 with acute or convalescent COVID-19. This chain links TRBV27 with TRBJ1-2; D possibly corresponds to TRBD1 (5 bases). Input material: peripheral blood. The CDR3 region is CASSLFPTRQSHSNYGYTF. The CDR3 bases are TGTGCCAGCAGTTTATTCCCAACCCGACAGAGCCATAGTAACTATGGCTACACCTTC.